A selection of T cell receptor beta chains follows, all from one sample in a study of cytomegalovirus exposure and HLA in healthy donors. TCRdb's table, derived via immunoSEQ multiplex PCR, lists solely in-frame clones and lacks some. The sample yields roughly 92,000 clones, about 8% seen once. Sequences were obtained from PBMCs. The receptors were gathered from a man aged 45-65 years in good health and CMV-seronegative. Both conserved end residues are part of each CDR3. A D gene is named only where the DNA matches it firmly. Rows may omit the clone size; those that give it use once, few, many or a size class.

- TRBJ2-7 TRBV20-1 - TGCAGTGCTAGCTACCACTACGAGCAGTACTTC CSASYHYEQYF
few TRBJ2-2 TRBV5-4 - TGTGCCAGCAGCTTACGTGGTTCTAGCACCGGGGAGCTGTTTTTT CASSLRGSSTGELFF
- TRBJ1-1 TRBV4-3 TRBD1 TGCGCCAGCAGCCAAGGACAGGGCTATCTGAACACTGAAGCTTTCTTT CASSQGQGYLNTEAFF
few TRBJ1-1 TRBV19 TRBD1 TGTGCCAGTAGTATCTCGACAGGGGCAGTAGGTGAAGCTTTCTTT CASSISTGAVGEAFF
- TRBJ2-2 TRBV6-1 TRBD1 TGTGCCAGCAGTGTTAAATGGCAGGGGGCCGGTCGGAACACCGGGGAGCTGTTTTTT CASSVKWQGAGRNTGELFF
- TRBJ2-5 TRBV28 - TGTGCCAGCAGTTTATCGCGCAGGGAAAAAGAGACCCAGTACTTC CASSLSRREKETQYF
- TRBJ1-1 TRBV7-9 - TGTGCCAGCAGCAAAAATCCAGGGGCTCCGAACACTGAAGCTTTCTTT CASSKNPGAPNTEAFF
- TRBJ2-6 TRBV7-2 - TGTGCCAGCAGCTTAGGGCCCTCTGGGGCCAACGTCCTGACTTTC CASSLGPSGANVLTF
- TRBJ2-1 TRBV5-5 - TGTGCCAGCAGGTCTGACTGGCGTGAGCAGTTCTTC CASRSDWREQFF
few TRBJ2-1 TRBV4-1 - TGCGCCAGCAGTCAACAGGGTAATGAGCAGTTCTTC CASSQQGNEQFF
few TRBJ2-5 TRBV28 - TGTGCCAGCAGTTTAGCGGCAGCTCGGGAGACCCAGTACTTC CASSLAAARETQYF
few TRBJ2-5 TRBV9 - TGTGCCAGCAGCGTAGGAGGGGAGACCCAGTACTTC CASSVGGETQYF
- TRBJ2-1 TRBV4-2 TRBD2 TGTGCCAGCAGCCAAGATTTAGGACTAGCGGGAGGGGGCGTGTTCTTC CASSQDLGLAGGGVFF
- TRBJ2-7 TRBV11-2 TRBD1 TGTGCCAGCAGCCCCGGGACAGGGGCTTACGAGCAGTACTTC CASSPGTGAYEQYF
- TRBJ2-7 TRBV28 - TGTGCCAGCAGTTTGGGCGGGGTTGGGCCCTACGAGCAGTACTTC CASSLGGVGPYEQYF
- TRBJ2-5 TRBV5-4 TRBD2 TGTGCCAGCAGCCTGGGGGGGGAACTGAAGACCCAGTACTTC CASSLGGELKTQYF
- TRBJ1-2 TRBV28 - TGTGCCAGCAGTATAACTAACTATGGCTACACCTTC CASSITNYGYTF
few TRBJ1-6 TRBV5-5 - TGTGCCAGCAGCTTGTTAAATTCACCCCTCCACTTT CASSLLNSPLHF
- TRBJ1-6 TRBV5-4 TRBD1 TGTGCCAGCAGCTTGCGACAGGGAGATTCACCCCTCCACTTT CASSLRQGDSPLHF
- TRBJ1-2 TRBV6-5 TRBD1 TGTGCCAGCAGCGGGACAGGCGGCTATGGCTACACCTTC CASSGTGGYGYTF
few TRBJ2-3 TRBV4-2 TRBD2 TGTGCCAGCAGCCTCTTAGCGGGGGGGTCTTCGGATACGCAGTATTTT CASSLLAGGSSDTQYF
few TRBJ2-7 TRBV28 - TGTGCCAGCAGTCCATTGACAGGAGTTAGGGTCGAGCAGTACTTC CASSPLTGVRVEQYF
few TRBJ2-6 TRBV19 - TGTGCCAGTAGTCCCCAGGGGAGACCTTATTCTGGGGCCAACGTCCTGACTTTC CASSPQGRPYSGANVLTF
few TRBJ1-3 TRBV6-1 - TGTGCCAGCAGGAAAGGCACAGCTGGAAACACCATATATTTT CASRKGTAGNTIYF
- TRBJ1-5 TRBV28 TRBD1 TGTGCCAGCGTTGTGGGACAGGGATATCAGCCCCAGCATTTT CASVVGQGYQPQHF
- TRBJ2-7 TRBV10-3 - TGTGCCATCAGTGAAGTACGAGGGGGGGAGCAGTACTTT CAISEVRGGEQYF
many TRBJ1-5 TRBV7-8 - TGTGCCAGCAGCTTATTGCGGGTAGGCAATCAGCCCCAGCATTTT CASSLLRVGNQPQHF
- TRBJ1-1 TRBV19 - TGTGCCAGTAGTGTTGGACAGAACACTGAAGCTTTCTTT CASSVGQNTEAFF
few TRBJ2-7 TRBV10-1 TRBD2 TGCGCCAGCAGTGAGCCTACCTCGAATTTGTCGGGAGGAGAGAACGAGCAGTACTTC CASSEPTSNLSGGENEQYF
- TRBJ1-2 TRBV7-9 - TGTGCCAGCAGCTTAGCCGGGGGCTACACCTTC CASSLAGGYTF
few TRBJ2-5 TRBV27 - TGTGCCAGCAGTTTGGGGAGGGGGGCAGGGCCCCTTCAAGAGACCCAGTACTTC CASSLGRGAGPLQETQYF
few TRBJ2-5 TRBV18 - TGTGCCAGCTCACTAGACCAAGAGACCCAGTACTTC CASSLDQETQYF
- TRBJ1-1 TRBV6-5 - TGTGCCAGCAGTTTCATGACAGGACTCGGCCAAGCTTTCTTT CASSFMTGLGQAFF
few TRBJ1-1 TRBV28 - TGTGCCAGCGTCGAGTGGGGGGGCACTGAAGCTTTCTTT CASVEWGGTEAFF
- TRBJ2-7 TRBV5-1 - TGCGCCAGCACGAAGGGGGGGTCCTACGAGCAGTACTTC CASTKGGSYEQYF
- TRBJ1-1 TRBV18 - TGTGCCAGCTCGGGACTTGGGGGAGACACTGAAGCTTTCTTT CASSGLGGDTEAFF
- TRBJ2-7 TRBV6-5 - TGTGCCAGCAGTTACTCGACAGTGTCCTACGAGCAGTACTTC CASSYSTVSYEQYF
- TRBJ2-7 TRBV6-1 TRBD1 TGTGCCAGCAGTGAGAGAATGACAGGGTCCTACTCCTACGAGCAGTACTTC CASSERMTGSYSYEQYF
- TRBJ2-7 TRBV9 TRBD1 TGTGCCAGCAGCTCCCTCCGGACAGGGGGCGAGCAGTACTTC CASSSLRTGGEQYF
- TRBJ1-1 TRBV29-1 TRBD1 TGCAGCGCCCAGGGACAGGCTAGGGGATGGGAAACTGAAGCTTTCTTT CSAQGQARGWETEAFF
- TRBJ2-5 TRBV7-8 - TGTGCCAGCAGCCCTAATAGCGGAGAAGTTAAAGAGACCCAGTACTTC CASSPNSGEVKETQYF
- TRBJ1-2 TRBV7-2 - TGCGCCAGCAGCTCCGGGAAGGACTATGGCTACACCTTC CASSSGKDYGYTF
few TRBJ1-4 TRBV5-8 - TGTGCCAGCAGCTTGTGGGGCAGGGGTGCAACTAATGAAAAACTGTTTTTT CASSLWGRGATNEKLFF
- TRBJ2-1 TRBV7-9 TRBD2 TGTGCCAGCAGCTCATGGACTAGCGGGCCTGGAGGTGAGCAGTTCTTC CASSSWTSGPGGEQFF
few TRBJ2-1 TRBV6-5 TRBD2 TGTGCCAGCAGTGCCCTGACAAGCGGGAGTAATGAGCAGTTCTTC CASSALTSGSNEQFF
few TRBJ1-5 TRBV6-5 - TGTGCCAGCAGCGACAGGTATAGCAATCAGCCCCAGCATTTT CASSDRYSNQPQHF
- TRBJ2-6 TRBV5-4 - TGTGCCACGACGACAGGGACTCTCTGGGCCAACGTCCTGACTTTC CATTTGTLWANVLTF
- TRBJ1-2 TRBV7-9 - TGTGCCAGCAGCTCGTGGACGGGGAACTATGGCTACACCTTC CASSSWTGNYGYTF
- TRBJ1-2 TRBV7-3 - TGTGCCAGCAGTCCTCTAGGGGGAGCTAACTATGGCTACACCTTC CASSPLGGANYGYTF
few TRBJ1-5 TRBV25-1 - TGTGCCAGCTCAGGACAGCCCCAGCATTTT CASSGQPQHF
few TRBJ2-3 TRBV28 - TGTGCCAGCAGACATTTAGCACAAGATACGCAGTATTTT CASRHLAQDTQYF
few TRBJ1-1 TRBV9 - TGTGCCAGCAGCGTAGCATTGAACACTGAAGCTTTCTTT CASSVALNTEAFF
- TRBJ2-3 TRBV18 TRBD2 TGTGCCAGCTCACCGGGACTAGCGGGAGATACGCAGTATTTT CASSPGLAGDTQYF